This T cell receptor (beta chain) was found in a study of cytomegalovirus exposure and HLA in healthy donors. The PCR employed 60 Vbeta primers together with 13 Jbeta primers. Method: immunoSEQ multiplex PCR; TCRdb's copy keeps in-frame clones and lacks some. Here the sample spans roughly 160,000 clones, approximately 78% being singletons. Trimming shortened V by 4 bases and J by 4 bases, and 10 bases separated the two germline ends. The CDR3 is made up of 12 amino acids. Per germline, CDR1 SQVTM and CDR2 ANQGSEA. The clonotype comes from a male donor in good health and CMV-seropositive. The chain recombines TRBV29-1 with TRBJ2-5; D perhaps matches TRBD2 (6 bases). The specimen sequenced was PBMCs. Here the CDR3 DNA reads TGCAGCGTTGTAGGAGCGGGAGAGACCCAGTACTTC. Translation: CSVVGAGETQYF.